This TCR beta chain was sequenced for a study of T cell responses to AZD1222 COVID-19 vaccine. Study-wide context: Pooling covered second doses at about 4 or about 12 weeks.

In this sample, this clone turned up a few times. V shed 0 bases and J shed 5 bases, with 7 bases lying between them. Germline CDR1 reads SGDLS; CDR2 reads YYNGEE. This CDR3 comprises 13 residues. Sequencing was performed with immunoSEQ multiplex PCR; in TCRdb, only in-frame clones are kept and a portion is missing. Of some 180,000 clones in the sample, almost 90% were seen once. The sequence derives from an adult in good health. The source was peripheral blood, collected on day 0 of AZD1222 vaccination. The chain has TRBV9 and TRBJ2-3; D not certain. The CDR3 protein is CASSVGIKDTQYF. CDR3 sequence (DNA): TGTGCCAGCAGCGTAGGGATAAAAGATACGCAGTATTTT.